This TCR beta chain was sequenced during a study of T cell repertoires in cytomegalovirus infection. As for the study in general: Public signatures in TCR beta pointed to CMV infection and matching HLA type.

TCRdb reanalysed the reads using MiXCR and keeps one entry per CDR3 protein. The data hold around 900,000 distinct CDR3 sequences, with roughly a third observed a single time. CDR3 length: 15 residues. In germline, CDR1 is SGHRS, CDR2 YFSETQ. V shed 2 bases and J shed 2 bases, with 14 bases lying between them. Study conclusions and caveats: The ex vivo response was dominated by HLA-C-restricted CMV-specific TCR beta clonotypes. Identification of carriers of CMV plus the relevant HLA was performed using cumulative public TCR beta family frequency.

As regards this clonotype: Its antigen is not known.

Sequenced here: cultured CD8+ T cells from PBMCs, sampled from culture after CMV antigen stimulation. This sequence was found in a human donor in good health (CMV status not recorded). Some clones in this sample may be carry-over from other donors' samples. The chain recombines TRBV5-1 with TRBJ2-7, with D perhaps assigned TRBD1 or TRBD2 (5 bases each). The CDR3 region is CASSFGTEGAYEQYV. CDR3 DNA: TGCGCCAGCAGCTTCGGGACGGAAGGCGCCTACGAGCAGTACGTC.